A selection of T cell receptor beta chains follows, all from one sample in a study of blood T cell repertoires in COVID-19. Data came from immunoSEQ multiplex PCR; TCRdb stores just in-frame clones and leaves some out. The profile shows approximately 80,000 clones, around 84% of them singletons. The sequenced material came from peripheral blood. The receptors shown here come from a man in his forties or fifties with acute or convalescent COVID-19. CDR3s include the opening cysteine and the closing phenylalanine or tryptophan. The D gene is left open where the match is weak. Clone size is not always given. Where it is, it says once, few, many or a class for expanded clones.

CDR3 protein: CAISDSLREAFF
CDR3 DNA: TGTGCCATCAGTGATTCTCTGAGGGAAGCTTTCTTT
J gene: TRBJ1-1
clone size: NA
V gene: TRBV10-3
D gene: NA

CDR3 protein: CASSQRTGPRDQPQHF
CDR3 DNA: TGTGCCAGCAGTCAAAGGACAGGGCCGAGGGATCAGCCCCAGCATTTT
J gene: TRBJ1-5
clone size: NA
V gene: TRBV6-6
D gene: TRBD1

CDR3 protein: CASSPLAGTDTQYF
CDR3 DNA: TGTGCCAGCAGCCCACTAGCGGGCACAGATACGCAGTATTTT
J gene: TRBJ2-3
clone size: NA
V gene: TRBV11-2
D gene: TRBD2

CDR3 protein: CASSFRGQGMYEQYF
CDR3 DNA: TGTGCCAGCAGCTTCAGGGGACAGGGGATGTACGAGCAGTACTTC
J gene: TRBJ2-7
clone size: few
V gene: TRBV5-4
D gene: TRBD1

CDR3 protein: CSASHGYEQYF
CDR3 DNA: TGCAGTGCTTCACACGGGTACGAGCAGTACTTC
J gene: TRBJ2-7
clone size: NA
V gene: TRBV20-1
D gene: NA

CDR3 protein: CAWRGQGAGELFF
CDR3 DNA: TGTGCCTGGAGAGGACAGGGGGCCGGGGAGCTGTTTTTT
J gene: TRBJ2-2
clone size: NA
V gene: TRBV30
D gene: TRBD1

CDR3 protein: CASSTRQAGYNSPLHF
CDR3 DNA: TGTGCCAGCAGCACGAGACAGGCTGGATATAATTCACCCCTCCACTTT
J gene: TRBJ1-6
clone size: NA
V gene: TRBV5-5
D gene: NA

CDR3 protein: CATSREGLAGGLNTGELFF
CDR3 DNA: TGTGCCACCAGCAGAGAAGGGCTAGCGGGGGGCCTTAACACCGGGGAGCTGTTTTTT
J gene: TRBJ2-2
clone size: NA
V gene: TRBV15
D gene: TRBD2

CDR3 protein: CASSVSQGAEAFF
CDR3 DNA: TGTGCCAGCAGCGTGTCCCAGGGGGCTGAAGCTTTCTTT
J gene: TRBJ1-1
clone size: NA
V gene: TRBV9
D gene: TRBD1

CDR3 protein: CAWSRRGNTEAFF
CDR3 DNA: TGTGCCTGGAGTCGTAGGGGGAACACTGAAGCTTTCTTT
J gene: TRBJ1-1
clone size: NA
V gene: TRBV30
D gene: NA

CDR3 protein: CASSPGTVPMGQYF
CDR3 DNA: TGTGCCAGCAGTCCGGGGACAGTCCCAATGGGGCAGTACTTC
J gene: TRBJ2-7
clone size: NA
V gene: TRBV6-5
D gene: TRBD1

CDR3 protein: CASSEDSMASGNTIYF
CDR3 DNA: TGTGCCAGCAGTGAGGACTCTATGGCCTCTGGAAACACCATATATTTT
J gene: TRBJ1-3
clone size: NA
V gene: TRBV6-1
D gene: NA

CDR3 protein: CASSPETYNSPLHF
CDR3 DNA: TGTGCCAGCAGCCCTGAGACATATAATTCACCCCTCCACTTT
J gene: TRBJ1-6
clone size: NA
V gene: TRBV14
D gene: NA

CDR3 protein: CAWSVGQYGYTF
CDR3 DNA: TGTGCCTGGAGTGTAGGACAGTATGGCTACACCTTC
J gene: TRBJ1-2
clone size: NA
V gene: TRBV30
D gene: NA

CDR3 protein: CASSSISGSSYNEQFF
CDR3 DNA: TGTGCCAGCAGTTCAATTAGCGGGAGCTCCTACAATGAGCAGTTCTTC
J gene: TRBJ2-1
clone size: NA
V gene: TRBV6-2/TRBV6-3
D gene: TRBD2

CDR3 protein: CASTGSPTGELFF
CDR3 DNA: TGTGCCAGCACGGGTAGTCCCACCGGGGAGCTGTTTTTT
J gene: TRBJ2-2
clone size: NA
V gene: TRBV2
D gene: NA

CDR3 protein: CASSLAGQGNEQYF
CDR3 DNA: TGTGCCAGCAGCTTAGCGGGCCAGGGCAACGAGCAGTACTTC
J gene: TRBJ2-7
clone size: NA
V gene: TRBV11-2
D gene: NA

CDR3 protein: CASSLSAGGYKETQYF
CDR3 DNA: TGTGCCAGCAGCTTATCGGCGGGGGGGTATAAAGAGACCCAGTACTTC
J gene: TRBJ2-5
clone size: NA
V gene: TRBV3-1/TRBV3-2
D gene: TRBD2

CDR3 protein: CASSEMRQGVTNEKLFF
CDR3 DNA: TGTGCCAGCAGTGAGATGAGACAGGGGGTAACTAATGAAAAACTGTTTTTT
J gene: TRBJ1-4
clone size: NA
V gene: TRBV25-1
D gene: TRBD1

CDR3 protein: CASSYLVGGGSNQPQHF
CDR3 DNA: TGTGCCAGCAGTTACCTTGTTGGGGGAGGGAGCAATCAGCCCCAGCATTTT
J gene: TRBJ1-5
clone size: NA
V gene: TRBV6-2/TRBV6-3
D gene: NA

CDR3 protein: CASSQEIAGGNEQFF
CDR3 DNA: TGTGCCAGCAGCCAAGAAATAGCGGGGGGCAATGAGCAGTTCTTC
J gene: TRBJ2-1
clone size: NA
V gene: TRBV4-2
D gene: TRBD2

CDR3 protein: CASSQVVGLSPPNQPQHF
CDR3 DNA: TGCGCCAGCAGCCAAGTGGTAGGACTTTCTCCCCCAAATCAGCCCCAGCATTTT
J gene: TRBJ1-5
clone size: NA
V gene: TRBV4-1
D gene: NA

CDR3 protein: CARKEGETQYF
CDR3 DNA: TGTGCCAGAAAGGAGGGTGAGACCCAGTACTTC
J gene: TRBJ2-5
clone size: NA
V gene: TRBV2
D gene: NA

CDR3 protein: CASMDLGQLTEAFF
CDR3 DNA: TGTGCCAGCATGGACCTGGGACAGTTGACTGAAGCTTTCTTT
J gene: TRBJ1-1
clone size: NA
V gene: TRBV2
D gene: TRBD1

CDR3 protein: CASSSTEFQPQHF
CDR3 DNA: TGTGCCAGCAGCTCGACAGAATTTCAGCCCCAGCATTTT
J gene: TRBJ1-5
clone size: many
V gene: TRBV5-5
D gene: NA

CDR3 protein: CASRRRGSITEAFF
CDR3 DNA: TGTGCCAGCAGACGCAGGGGTAGCATCACTGAAGCTTTCTTT
J gene: TRBJ1-1
clone size: NA
V gene: TRBV6-5
D gene: NA

CDR3 protein: CASQTSGDNEQFF
CDR3 DNA: TGTGCCAGCCAGACTAGCGGGGACAATGAGCAGTTCTTC
J gene: TRBJ2-1
clone size: NA
V gene: TRBV6-6
D gene: TRBD2

CDR3 protein: CASGERSSYNEQFF
CDR3 DNA: TGTGCCAGCGGGGAGCGGAGCTCCTACAATGAGCAGTTCTTC
J gene: TRBJ2-1
clone size: NA
V gene: TRBV7-9
D gene: NA

CDR3 protein: CATKDRVGVSEQYF
CDR3 DNA: TGTGCCACTAAGGACAGGGTTGGGGTCTCCGAGCAGTACTTC
J gene: TRBJ2-7
clone size: NA
V gene: TRBV6-5
D gene: TRBD1

CDR3 protein: CASRRTSGTGGSPLHF
CDR3 DNA: TGTGCCAGCAGAAGAACCTCCGGGACAGGGGGTTCACCCCTCCACTTT
J gene: TRBJ1-6
clone size: NA
V gene: TRBV6-6
D gene: TRBD1

CDR3 protein: CASTRANSPLHF
CDR3 DNA: TGTGCCAGCACCAGGGCAAATTCACCCCTCCACTTT
J gene: TRBJ1-6
clone size: NA
V gene: TRBV9
D gene: NA

CDR3 protein: CSGSILAGAETQYF
CDR3 DNA: TGCAGCGGCTCCATATTAGCGGGAGCAGAGACCCAGTACTTC
J gene: TRBJ2-5
clone size: NA
V gene: TRBV29-1
D gene: TRBD2

CDR3 protein: CASRSTRGRTNEKLFF
CDR3 DNA: TGTGCCAGCAGATCAACAAGGGGGCGGACTAATGAAAAACTGTTTTTT
J gene: TRBJ1-4
clone size: few
V gene: TRBV11-2
D gene: TRBD1